The source of this T cell receptor (beta chain) is a study of CD8 T cells in ankylosing spondylitis. CDR1 and CDR2 (germline): KGHSH, LQKENI. This CDR3 spans 14 amino acids. The V and J ends lost 3 bases and 1 base respectively, with 9 bases between them. Study-wide points: Some of the motif variants had earlier been found in reactive arthritis patients' fluid and blood. Disease-linked clones proved CD8+ and comparatively uncommon in peripheral blood. Reports say disease-linked clones showed up significantly more in matched ankylosing spondylitis synovial fluid. For ankylosing spondylitis blood, a TCR beta motif of several highly homologous variants appeared characteristic.

In its sample, this clonotype was seen many times. Its antigen is not known. TCRdb reprocessed the 5' RACE reads via MiXCR and lists one record per CDR3 protein. The data hold 35,000 or so distinct CDR3 sequences, with 4.5% to 6% observed a single time. This chain uses TRBV18 with TRBJ1-1, with D hard to call. The TCR originated in a male donor with ankylosing spondylitis or in good health (not recorded which). Material for sequencing was blood, either unsorted or a sorted T cell fraction (not recorded which). The CDR3: CASSPRGTNTEAFF. The CDR3, as DNA: TGTGCCAGCTCACCGCGCGGTACGAACACTGAAGCTTTCTTT.